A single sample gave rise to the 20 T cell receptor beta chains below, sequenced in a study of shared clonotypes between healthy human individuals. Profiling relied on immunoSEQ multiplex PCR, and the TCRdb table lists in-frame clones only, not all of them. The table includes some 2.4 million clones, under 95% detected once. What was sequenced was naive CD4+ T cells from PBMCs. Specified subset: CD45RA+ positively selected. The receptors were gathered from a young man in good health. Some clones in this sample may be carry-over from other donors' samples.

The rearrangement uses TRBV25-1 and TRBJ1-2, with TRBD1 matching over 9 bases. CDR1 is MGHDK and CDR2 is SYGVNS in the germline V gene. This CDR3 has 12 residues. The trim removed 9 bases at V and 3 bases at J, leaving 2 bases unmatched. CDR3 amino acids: CASRQGDYGYTF. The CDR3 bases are TGTGCCAGTCGACAGGGGGACTATGGCTACACCTTC.

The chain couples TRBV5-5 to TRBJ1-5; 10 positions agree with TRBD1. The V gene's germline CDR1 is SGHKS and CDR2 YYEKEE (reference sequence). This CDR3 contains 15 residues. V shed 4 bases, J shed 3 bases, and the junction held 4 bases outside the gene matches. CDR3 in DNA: TGTGCCAGCAGCAGGGACAGGGGATACAATCAGCCCCAGCATTTT. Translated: CASSRDRGYNQPQHF.

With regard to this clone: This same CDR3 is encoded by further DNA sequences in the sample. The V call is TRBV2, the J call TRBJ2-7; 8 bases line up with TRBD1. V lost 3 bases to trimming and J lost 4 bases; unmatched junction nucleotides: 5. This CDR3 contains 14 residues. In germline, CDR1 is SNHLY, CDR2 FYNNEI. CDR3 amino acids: CASSEFGQGYEQYF. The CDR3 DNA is TGTGCCAGCAGTGAGTTCGGACAGGGTTACGAGCAGTACTTC. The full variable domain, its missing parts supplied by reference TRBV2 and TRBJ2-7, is EPEVTQTPSHQVTQMGQEVILRCVPISNHLYFYWYRQILGQKVEFLVSFYNNEISEKSEIFDDQFSVERPDGSNFTLKIRSTKLEDSAMYFCASSEFGQGYEQYFGPGTRLTVT.

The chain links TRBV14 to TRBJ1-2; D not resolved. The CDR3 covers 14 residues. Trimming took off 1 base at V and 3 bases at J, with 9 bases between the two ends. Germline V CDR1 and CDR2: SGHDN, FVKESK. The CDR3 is CASSQGSADYGYTF. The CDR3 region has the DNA TGTGCCAGCAGCCAAGGGTCGGCGGACTATGGCTACACCTTC.

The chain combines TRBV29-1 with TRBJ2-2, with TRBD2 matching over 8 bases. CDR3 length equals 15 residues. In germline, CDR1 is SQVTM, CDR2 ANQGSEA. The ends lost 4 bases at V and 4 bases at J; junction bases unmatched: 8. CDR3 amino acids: CSVGDVAGSTGELFF. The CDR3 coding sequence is TGCAGCGTTGGTGATGTAGCGGGAAGCACCGGGGAGCTGTTTTTT.

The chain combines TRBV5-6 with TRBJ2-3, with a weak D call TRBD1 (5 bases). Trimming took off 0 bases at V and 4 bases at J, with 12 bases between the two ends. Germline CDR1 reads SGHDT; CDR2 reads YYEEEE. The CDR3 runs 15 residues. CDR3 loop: CASSLDQGLADTQYF. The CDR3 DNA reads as TGTGCCAGCAGCTTGGATCAGGGTTTGGCAGATACGCAGTATTTT. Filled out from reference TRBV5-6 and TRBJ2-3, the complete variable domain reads DAGVTQSPTHLIKTRGQQVTLRCSPKSGHDTVSWYQQALGQGPQFIFQYYEEEERQRGNFPDRFSGHQFPNYSSELNVNALLLGDSALYLCASSLDQGLADTQYFGPGTRLTVL.

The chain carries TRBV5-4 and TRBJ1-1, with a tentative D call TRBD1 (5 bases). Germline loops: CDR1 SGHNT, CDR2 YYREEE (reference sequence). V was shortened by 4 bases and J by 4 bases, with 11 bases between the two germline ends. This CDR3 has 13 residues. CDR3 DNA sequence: TGTGCCAGCAGCCGAGGGGTGGGCACTGAAGCTTTCTTT. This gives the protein CASSRGVGTEAFF.

This CDR3 reads CASSRGPASGSTDTQYF. The CDR3 DNA reads as TGCGCCAGCAGCCGTGGGCCGGCTAGCGGGAGCACAGATACGCAGTATTTT. The rearrangement uses TRBV5-1 and TRBJ2-3, with 8 bases aligning to TRBD2. The CDR3 consists of 17 residues. In germline, CDR1 is SGHRS, CDR2 YFSETQ. The J segment lost 0 bases and the V segment lost 4 bases, leaving 10 bases of the junction unmatched.

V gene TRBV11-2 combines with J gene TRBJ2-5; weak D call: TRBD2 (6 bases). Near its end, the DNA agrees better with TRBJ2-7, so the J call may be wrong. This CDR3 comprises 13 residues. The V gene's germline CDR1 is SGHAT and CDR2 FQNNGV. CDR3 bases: TGTGCCAGGGGGAGTCAGGAGGGCCACGAGCAGTACTTC. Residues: CARGSQEGHEQYF.

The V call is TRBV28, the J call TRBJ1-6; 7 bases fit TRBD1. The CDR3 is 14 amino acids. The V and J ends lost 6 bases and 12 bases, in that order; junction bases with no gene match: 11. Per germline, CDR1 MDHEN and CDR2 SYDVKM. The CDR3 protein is CASSLQGRWEPLHF. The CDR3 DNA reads TGTGCCAGCAGCTTACAGGGGCGCTGGGAACCCCTCCACTTT.

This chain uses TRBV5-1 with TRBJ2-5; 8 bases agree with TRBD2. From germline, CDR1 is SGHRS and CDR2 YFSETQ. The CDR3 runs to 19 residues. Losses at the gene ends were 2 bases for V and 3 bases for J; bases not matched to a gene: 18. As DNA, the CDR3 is TGCGCCAGCAGCTTCGTCGGTTCGTTATCGGGAGGGCCTGAAGAGACCCAGTACTTC. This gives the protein CASSFVGSLSGGPEETQYF.

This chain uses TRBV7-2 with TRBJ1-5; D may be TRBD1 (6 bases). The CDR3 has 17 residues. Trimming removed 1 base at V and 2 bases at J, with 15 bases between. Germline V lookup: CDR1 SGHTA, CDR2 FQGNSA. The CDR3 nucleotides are TGTGCCAGCAGCTTAGGCATGGGTACAGGGCGCAATCAGCCCCAGCATTTT. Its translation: CASSLGMGTGRNQPQHF.

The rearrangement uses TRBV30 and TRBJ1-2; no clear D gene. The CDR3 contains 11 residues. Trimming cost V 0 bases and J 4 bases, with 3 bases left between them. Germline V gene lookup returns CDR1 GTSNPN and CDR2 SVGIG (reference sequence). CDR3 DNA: TGTGCCTGGAGTGTACCCTATGGCTACACCTTC. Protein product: CAWSVPYGYTF.

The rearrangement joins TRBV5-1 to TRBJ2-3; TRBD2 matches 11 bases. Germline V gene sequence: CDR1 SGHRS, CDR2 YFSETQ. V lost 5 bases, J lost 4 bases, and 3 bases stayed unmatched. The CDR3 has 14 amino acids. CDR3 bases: TGCGCCAGCAGGACTAGCGGGAACTCAGATACGCAGTATTTT. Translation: CASRTSGNSDTQYF.

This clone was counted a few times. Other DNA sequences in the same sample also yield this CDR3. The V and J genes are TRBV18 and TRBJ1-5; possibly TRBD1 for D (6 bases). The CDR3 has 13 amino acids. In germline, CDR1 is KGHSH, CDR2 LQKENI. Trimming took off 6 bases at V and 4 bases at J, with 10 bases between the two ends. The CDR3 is CASSTDRNQPQHF. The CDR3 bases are TGTGCCAGCTCGACTGACAGGAATCAGCCCCAGCATTTT.

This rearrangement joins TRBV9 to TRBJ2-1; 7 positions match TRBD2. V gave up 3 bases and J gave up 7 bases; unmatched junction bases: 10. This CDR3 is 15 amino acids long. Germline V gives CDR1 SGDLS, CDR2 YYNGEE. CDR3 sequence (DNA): TGTGCCAGCAGCGCCCTATCGGGAGGTTGGAATGAGCAGTTCTTC. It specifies CASSALSGGWNEQFF.

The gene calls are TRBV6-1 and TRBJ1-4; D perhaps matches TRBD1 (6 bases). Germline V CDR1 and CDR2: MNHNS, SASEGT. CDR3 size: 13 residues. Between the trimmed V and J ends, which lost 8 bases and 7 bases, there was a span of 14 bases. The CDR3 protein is CASAGVLSEKLFF. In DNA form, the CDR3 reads TGTGCCAGCGCAGGGGTTTTGAGTGAAAAACTGTTTTTT.

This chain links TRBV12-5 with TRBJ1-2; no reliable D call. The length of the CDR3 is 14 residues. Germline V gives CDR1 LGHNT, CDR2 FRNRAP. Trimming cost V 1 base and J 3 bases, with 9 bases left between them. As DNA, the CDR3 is TGTGCTAGTGGTTTGGCGGACTGGTACTATGGCTACACCTTC. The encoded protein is CASGLADWYYGYTF.

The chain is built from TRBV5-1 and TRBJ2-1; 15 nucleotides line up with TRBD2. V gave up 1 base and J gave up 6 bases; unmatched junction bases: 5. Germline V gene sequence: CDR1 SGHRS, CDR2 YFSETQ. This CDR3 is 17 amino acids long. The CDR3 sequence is CASSLPGTSGRSNEQFF. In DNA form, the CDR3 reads TGCGCCAGCAGCTTGCCCGGGACTAGCGGGAGGAGCAATGAGCAGTTCTTC.

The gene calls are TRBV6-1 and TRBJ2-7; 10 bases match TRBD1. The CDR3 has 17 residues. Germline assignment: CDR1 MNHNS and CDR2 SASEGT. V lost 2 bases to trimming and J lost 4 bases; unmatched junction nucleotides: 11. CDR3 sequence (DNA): TGTGCCAGCAGTGAAAGGACCGTGGGGACAGGGGTTTACGAGCAGTACTTC. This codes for CASSERTVGTGVYEQYF.